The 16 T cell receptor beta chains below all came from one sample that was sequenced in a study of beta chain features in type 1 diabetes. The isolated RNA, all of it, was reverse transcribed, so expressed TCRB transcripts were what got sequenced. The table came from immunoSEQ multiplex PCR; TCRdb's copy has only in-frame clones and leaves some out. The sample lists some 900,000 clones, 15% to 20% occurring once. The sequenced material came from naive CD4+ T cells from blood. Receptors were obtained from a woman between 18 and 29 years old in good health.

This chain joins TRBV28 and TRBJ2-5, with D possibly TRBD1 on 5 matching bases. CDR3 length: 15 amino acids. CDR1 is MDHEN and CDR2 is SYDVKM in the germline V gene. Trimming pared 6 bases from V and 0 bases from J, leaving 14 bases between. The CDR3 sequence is CASSRPTAYQETQYF. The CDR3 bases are TGTGCCAGCAGCCGACCGACAGCGTACCAAGAGACCCAGTACTTC.

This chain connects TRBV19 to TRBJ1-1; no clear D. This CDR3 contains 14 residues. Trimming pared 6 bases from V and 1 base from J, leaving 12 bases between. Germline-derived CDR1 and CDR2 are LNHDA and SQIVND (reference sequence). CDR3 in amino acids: CASRVGGRNTEAFF. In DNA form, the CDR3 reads TGTGCCAGTAGGGTCGGAGGGAGGAACACTGAAGCTTTCTTT.

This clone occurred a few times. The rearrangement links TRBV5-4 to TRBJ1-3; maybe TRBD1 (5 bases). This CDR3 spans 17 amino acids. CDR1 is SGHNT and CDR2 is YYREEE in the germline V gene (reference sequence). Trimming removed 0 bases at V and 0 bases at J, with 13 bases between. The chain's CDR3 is CASSLAGVGVSGNTIYF. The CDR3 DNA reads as TGTGCCAGCAGCTTGGCGGGGGTAGGAGTCTCTGGAAACACCATATATTTT.

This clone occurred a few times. This chain's CDR3 is CASSLIGQGPTSGRGSYNEQFF. In DNA, the CDR3 is TGTGCCAGCAGCTTAATCGGGCAGGGGCCAACTAGCGGGAGGGGTTCCTACAATGAGCAGTTCTTC. The chain joins TRBV7-3 to TRBJ2-1; TRBD2 matches at 13 bases. The CDR3 has 22 amino acids. The germline CDR1 and CDR2 sequences are SGHTA and FQGTGA. With V trimmed by 1 base and J by 1 base, 16 bases remained unmatched. Variable domain in full (rest from reference TRBV7-3 and TRBJ2-1): GAGVSQTPSNKVTEKGKYVELRCDPISGHTALYWYRQSLGQGPEFLIYFQGTGAADDSGLPNDRFFAVRPEGSVSTLKIQRTERGDSAVYLCASSLIGQGPTSGRGSYNEQFFGPGTRLTVL.

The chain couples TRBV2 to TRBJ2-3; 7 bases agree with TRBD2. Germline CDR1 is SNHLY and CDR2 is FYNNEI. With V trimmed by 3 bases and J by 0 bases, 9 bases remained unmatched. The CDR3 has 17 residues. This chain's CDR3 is CASSDWIVGGSTDTQYF. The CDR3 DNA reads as TGTGCCAGCAGTGATTGGATAGTGGGAGGGAGCACAGATACGCAGTATTTT.

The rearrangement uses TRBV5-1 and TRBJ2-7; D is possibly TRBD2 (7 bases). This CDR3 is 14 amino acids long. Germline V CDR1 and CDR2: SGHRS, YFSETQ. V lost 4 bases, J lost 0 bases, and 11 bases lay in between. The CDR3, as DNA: TGCGCCAGCAGCCCGGGGGGCGGCTCCTACGAGCAGTACTTC. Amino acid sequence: CASSPGGGSYEQYF.

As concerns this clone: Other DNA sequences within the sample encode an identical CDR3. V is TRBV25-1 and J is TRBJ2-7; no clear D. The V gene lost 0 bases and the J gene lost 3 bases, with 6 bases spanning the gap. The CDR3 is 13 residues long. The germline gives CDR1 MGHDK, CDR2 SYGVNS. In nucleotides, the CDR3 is TGTGCCAGCAGTGAATATGCCCGCTACGAGCAGTACTTC. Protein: CASSEYARYEQYF.

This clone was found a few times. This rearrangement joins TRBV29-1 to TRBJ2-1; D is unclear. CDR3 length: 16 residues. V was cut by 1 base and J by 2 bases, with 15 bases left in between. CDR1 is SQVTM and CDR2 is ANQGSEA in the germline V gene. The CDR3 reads CSVEGAQVLAYNEQFF. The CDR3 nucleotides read TGCAGCGTTGAAGGTGCGCAGGTGCTTGCCTACAATGAGCAGTTCTTC.

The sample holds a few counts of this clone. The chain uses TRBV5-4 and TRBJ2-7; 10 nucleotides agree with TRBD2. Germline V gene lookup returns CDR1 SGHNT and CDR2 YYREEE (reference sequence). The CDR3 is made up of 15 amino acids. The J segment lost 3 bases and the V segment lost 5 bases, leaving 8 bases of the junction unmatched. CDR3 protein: CASRKAGGPIYEQYF. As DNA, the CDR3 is TGTGCCAGCAGAAAAGCGGGAGGGCCAATCTACGAGCAGTACTTC.

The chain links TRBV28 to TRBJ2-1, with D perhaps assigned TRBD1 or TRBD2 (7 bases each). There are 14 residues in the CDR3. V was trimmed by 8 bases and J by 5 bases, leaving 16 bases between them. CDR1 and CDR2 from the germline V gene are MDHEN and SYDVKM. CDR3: CASRTAGQNNEQFF. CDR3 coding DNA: TGTGCCAGCCGTACAGCGGGACAGAACAATGAGCAGTTCTTC. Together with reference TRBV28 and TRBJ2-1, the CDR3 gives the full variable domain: DVKVTQSSRYLVKRTGEKVFLECVQDMDHENMFWYRQDPGLGLRLIYFSYDVKMKEKGDIPEGYSVSREKKERFSLILESASTNQTSMYLCASRTAGQNNEQFFGPGTRLTVL.

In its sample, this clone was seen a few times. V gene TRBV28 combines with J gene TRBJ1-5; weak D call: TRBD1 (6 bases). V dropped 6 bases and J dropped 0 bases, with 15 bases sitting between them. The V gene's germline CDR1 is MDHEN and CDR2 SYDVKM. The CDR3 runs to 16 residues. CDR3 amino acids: CASRETGRASNQPQHF. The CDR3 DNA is TGTGCCAGCAGAGAGACAGGCCGGGCTAGCAATCAGCCCCAGCATTTT.

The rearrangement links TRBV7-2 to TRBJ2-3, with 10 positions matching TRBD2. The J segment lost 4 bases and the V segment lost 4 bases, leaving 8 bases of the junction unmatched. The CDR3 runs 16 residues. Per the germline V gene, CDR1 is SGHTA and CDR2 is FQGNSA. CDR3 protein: CASSYASGSGADTQYF. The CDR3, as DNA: TGTGCCAGCAGCTATGCTAGCGGGAGTGGGGCAGATACGCAGTATTTT.

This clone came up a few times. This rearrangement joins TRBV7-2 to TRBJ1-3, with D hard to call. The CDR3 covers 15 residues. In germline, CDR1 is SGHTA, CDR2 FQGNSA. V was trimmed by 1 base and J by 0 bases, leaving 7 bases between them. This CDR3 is CASSLGALSGNTIYF. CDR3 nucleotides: TGTGCCAGCAGCTTAGGGGCACTCTCTGGAAACACCATATATTTT.

CDR3 in DNA: TGTGCCAGCAGCATCCGGGGTGGGGGAGTTTCTGGGGCCAACGTCCTGACTTTC. Amino acids: CASSIRGGGVSGANVLTF. V gene TRBV27 combines with J gene TRBJ2-6; D might be TRBD1 or TRBD2, each matching 5 bases. Trimming shortened V by 6 bases and J by 1 base, and 19 bases separated the two germline ends. Germline V gives CDR1 MNHEY, CDR2 SMNVEV (reference sequence). CDR3 length: 18 residues.

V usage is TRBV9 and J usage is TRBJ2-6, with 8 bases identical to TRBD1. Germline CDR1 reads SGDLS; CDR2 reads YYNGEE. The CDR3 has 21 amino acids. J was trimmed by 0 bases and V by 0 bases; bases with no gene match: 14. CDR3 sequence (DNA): TGTGCCAGCAGCGTAGGAATTTACTACAGGGGGAATCGCTCTGGGGCCAACGTCCTGACTTTC. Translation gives CASSVGIYYRGNRSGANVLTF.

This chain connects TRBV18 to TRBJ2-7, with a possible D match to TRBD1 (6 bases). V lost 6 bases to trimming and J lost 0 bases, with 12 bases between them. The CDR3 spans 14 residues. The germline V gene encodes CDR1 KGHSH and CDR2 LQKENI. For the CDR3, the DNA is TGTGCCAGCTCCCCGGACAGCCTCTCCTACGAGCAGTACTTC. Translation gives CASSPDSLSYEQYF.